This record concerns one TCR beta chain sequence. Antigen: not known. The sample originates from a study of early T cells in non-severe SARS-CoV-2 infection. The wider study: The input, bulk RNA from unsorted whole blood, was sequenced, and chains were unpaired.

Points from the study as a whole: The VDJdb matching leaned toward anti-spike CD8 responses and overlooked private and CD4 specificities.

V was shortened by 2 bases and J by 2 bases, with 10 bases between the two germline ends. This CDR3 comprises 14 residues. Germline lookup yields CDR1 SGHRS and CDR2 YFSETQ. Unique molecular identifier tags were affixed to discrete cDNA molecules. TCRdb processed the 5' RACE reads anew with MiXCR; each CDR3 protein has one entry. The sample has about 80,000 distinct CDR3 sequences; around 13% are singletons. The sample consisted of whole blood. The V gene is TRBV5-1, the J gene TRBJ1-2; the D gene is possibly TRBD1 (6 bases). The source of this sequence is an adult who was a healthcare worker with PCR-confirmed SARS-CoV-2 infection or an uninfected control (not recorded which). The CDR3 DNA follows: TGCGCCAGCAGCTTACAAGGGGGAAACTATGGCTACACCTTC. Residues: CASSLQGGNYGYTF.